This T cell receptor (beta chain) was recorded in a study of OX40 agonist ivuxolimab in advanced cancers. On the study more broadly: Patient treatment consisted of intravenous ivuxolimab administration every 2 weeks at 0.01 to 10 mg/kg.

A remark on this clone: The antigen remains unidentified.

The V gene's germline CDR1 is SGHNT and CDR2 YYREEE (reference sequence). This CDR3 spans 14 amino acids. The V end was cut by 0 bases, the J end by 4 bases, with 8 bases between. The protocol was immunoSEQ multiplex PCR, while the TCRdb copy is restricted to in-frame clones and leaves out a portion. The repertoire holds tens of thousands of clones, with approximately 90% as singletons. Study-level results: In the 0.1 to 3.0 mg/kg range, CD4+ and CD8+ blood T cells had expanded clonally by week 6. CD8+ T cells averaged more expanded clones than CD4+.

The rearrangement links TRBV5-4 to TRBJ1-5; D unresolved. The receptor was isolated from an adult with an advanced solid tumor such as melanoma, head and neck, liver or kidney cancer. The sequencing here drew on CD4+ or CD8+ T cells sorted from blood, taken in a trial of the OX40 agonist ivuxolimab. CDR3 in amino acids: CASSLEGSNQPQHF. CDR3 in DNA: TGTGCCAGCAGCTTGGAGGGCTCAAATCAGCCCCAGCATTTT. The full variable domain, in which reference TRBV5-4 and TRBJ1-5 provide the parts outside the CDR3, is ETGVTQSPTHLIKTRGQQVTLRCSSQSGHNTVSWYQQALGQGPQFIFQYYREEENGRGNFPPRFSGLQFPNYSSELNVNALELDDSALYLCASSLEGSNQPQHFGDGTRLSIL.